This T cell receptor beta chain comes out of a study of shared clonotypes between healthy human individuals (TCRdb year 2020). Concerning the study at large: Two women and a few men aged 18 to 49 years were included in the cohort. For each donor, CD4 naive and CD4 memory were each given three plates, CD8 naive was given two plates, and CD8 memory was given one plate. Blood TCR repertoires of five healthy adults were deeply sequenced to estimate repertoire size and the extent of clonotype sharing between individuals. Libraries were prepared and TCR repertoires were sequenced by different laboratories using diverse techniques, in order to increase sequencing depth and limit assay-specific biases. Between about 0.94 and 8.9 billion PBMCs per donor were obtained by leukapheresis.

Results the study describes overall, beyond this receptor: Larger estimated clonotype richness was generally found for naive subsets than for memory subsets. Based on pairwise subsampling, the degree of clonotype sharing among donors was expected to be affected by sequencing depth. Incomplete sequencing was indicated by rarefaction of sorted-subset datasets, despite the large sequencing depth. Across a handful of donors, roughly 5.1% of naive CD4, 3.5% of naive CD8, approximately 2.5% of memory CD4, and approximately 0.4% of memory CD8 clonotypes were shared. Sampling was restricted to blood, and TCR repertoires in tissue are likely to differ from TCR repertoires in blood. The genetic and exposure-history diversity represented was limited by the small number of donors. Higher generation probabilities were observed for clonotypes shared by all four sorted-subset donors than for non-shared clonotypes.

As regards this clone: The antigen this receptor binds is unknown. No base quality information exists; no much larger clone differs at one position.

TCR CDR3 regions were amplified from genomic DNA by multiplex PCR using the deep immunoSEQ assay. Extracted genomic DNA from each cell subset was spread evenly across all wells of several immunoSEQ 96-well plates, with each plate serving as a replicate. Each replicate PCR for sorted subsets received roughly 200 ng genomic DNA, equal to about 30,000 T cell genomes. The purified libraries were quantified using a Qubit 3.0 fluorometer, sized with a Bioanalyzer 2100, and then quantified again using the KAPA Library Quantification kit. Each immunoSEQ 96-well plate was sequenced on its own single-read 150-cycle Illumina NextSeq 550 flow cell. Processing in the source paper ran as follows. The immunoSEQ output contained only junctional sequences without quality scores, so filtering could not match that applied to full-length reads. Sequences were annotated with PyIR, a Python wrapper for IgBLAST v1.9, using IMGT germline references to assign V/J genes and CDR3. Reads with weak V/J assignments (E-value above 1e-6), missing CDR3, stop codons, out-of-frame junctions, or ambiguous translated residues were removed. V3J clonotypes were defined by identical inferred V gene, J gene, and CDR3 amino acid sequence. The percentage overlap between two repertoires was calculated by dividing the number of shared unique clonotypes by the size of the smaller repertoire. RTK rarefaction, the Chao1 estimator, and Recon v2.1 estimates of unobserved clonotypes were used to assess repertoire richness. OLGA was used to compute generation probabilities for all TCRbeta clonotypes that the gDNA method yielded from a handful of donors. In its TCRdb copy, this immuneACCESS table keeps in-frame sequences only and misses some clones. Where compared with another copy, unresolved V genes explain less than half of these, and the others have no known cause. V and J calls and clone size are those listed in that table; D and trimming were worked out from the DNA. This sample has nearly 750,000 clones in its table, and 55% to 75% of those were observed once. Under 2% of the sample belongs to the ten largest clones.

The donors were healthy, HIV-negative adults with no recently reported acute infections or vaccinations. Every donor was a Caucasian adult living in Nashville, Tennessee, USA. CD4+ T cells were enriched by magnetic negative selection, after which naive cells were positively selected on CD45RA and the negative fraction was taken as the memory subset. After blood collection by leukapheresis, PBMCs were isolated using Ficoll-Histopaque density gradient centrifugation and then cryopreserved in the vapor phase of liquid nitrogen. Analytical flow cytometry was used to check the purity and quantity of each magnetically sorted T cell population. Genomic DNA was isolated from each sorted fraction and quantified by UV absorbance on a Nanodrop 2000c. The CDR3 goes from the cysteine to the phenylalanine over 14 residues. The kept DNA is CDR3 alone, 42 bases in frame from the first base. From the germline V gene, CDR1 is MDHEN and CDR2 is SYDVKM. V is pruned by 7 bases and J by 3 bases, leaving 7 bases of the junction without a gene match.

This receptor was taken from a woman in her twenties or thirties in good health. The V and J genes are TRBV28 and TRBJ2-7, and TRBD1 aligns with 9 junction nucleotides. Specimen: memory CD4+ T cells sorted from blood. The cell subset or site label of this sample denotes: CD45RA-negative fraction. CDR3 protein: CASTYPGQGYEQYF. DNA sequence: TGTGCCAGCACTTACCCGGGACAGGGCTACGAGCAGTACTTC.